This is a list of T cell receptor beta chains from one sample in a study of blood T cells in healthy people across ages. TCRdb ran MiXCR on the 5' RACE reads and lists one entry per CDR3 protein. The sample lists about 800,000 distinct CDR3 sequences; more than 20% were seen once. The data were also submitted as part of a second study, on T cells of mothers and their children.

Sample: blood. The receptor source for this set is a boy aged 5 to 17 in good health. Both conserved end residues are trimmed from each CDR3. Fields, in order: J gene, V gene, CDR3 protein.

TRBJ1-1 TRBV28 ASSSKYRTEAF
TRBJ2-1 TRBV7-2 ASSLGPTGAFYNEQF
TRBJ1-6 TRBV9 ASSPRGQGYNSPLH
TRBJ1-2 TRBV6-7 AMSRGKGYYGYT
TRBJ1-6 TRBV30 AWSEQGNSPLH
TRBJ2-7 TRBV27 ASSFLWGRETYEQY
TRBJ2-7 TRBV19 ASSVQPGQSSYEQY
NA TRBV5-5 ASSLAFGSSYEQY
TRBJ1-1 TRBV7-8 ASSLNRGEAF
NA TRBV7-9 ASSSGTSGNDEQF
TRBJ2-5 TRBV7-2 ASSLGMAGRGETQY